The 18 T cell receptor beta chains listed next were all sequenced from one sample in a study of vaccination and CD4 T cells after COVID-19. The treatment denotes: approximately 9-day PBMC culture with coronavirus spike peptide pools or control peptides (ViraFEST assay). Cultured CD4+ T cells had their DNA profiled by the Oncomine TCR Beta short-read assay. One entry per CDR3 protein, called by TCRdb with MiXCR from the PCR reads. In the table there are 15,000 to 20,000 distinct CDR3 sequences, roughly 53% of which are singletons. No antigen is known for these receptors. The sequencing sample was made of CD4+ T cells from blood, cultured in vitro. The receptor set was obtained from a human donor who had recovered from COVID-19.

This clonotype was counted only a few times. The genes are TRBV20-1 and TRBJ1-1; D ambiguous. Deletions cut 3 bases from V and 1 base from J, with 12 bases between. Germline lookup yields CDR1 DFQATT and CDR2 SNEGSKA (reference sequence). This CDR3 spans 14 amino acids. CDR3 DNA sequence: TGCAGTGCTAGCGGAACTCGGGAGAACACTGAAGCTTTCTTT. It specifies CSASGTRENTEAFF.

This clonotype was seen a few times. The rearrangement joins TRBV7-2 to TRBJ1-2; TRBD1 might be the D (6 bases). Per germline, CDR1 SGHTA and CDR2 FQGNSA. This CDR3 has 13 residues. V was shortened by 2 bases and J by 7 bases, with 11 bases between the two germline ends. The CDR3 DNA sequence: TGTGCCAGCAGCTTAACCAGGGGTGCTGGCTACACCTTC. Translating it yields CASSLTRGAGYTF.

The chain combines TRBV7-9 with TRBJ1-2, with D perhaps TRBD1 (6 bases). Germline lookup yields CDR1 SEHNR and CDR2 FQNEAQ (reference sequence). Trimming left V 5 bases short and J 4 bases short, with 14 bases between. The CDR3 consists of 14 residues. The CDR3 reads CASSVAQGLYGYTF. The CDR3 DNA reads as TGTGCCAGCAGCGTTGCGCAGGGGCTCTATGGCTACACCTTC.

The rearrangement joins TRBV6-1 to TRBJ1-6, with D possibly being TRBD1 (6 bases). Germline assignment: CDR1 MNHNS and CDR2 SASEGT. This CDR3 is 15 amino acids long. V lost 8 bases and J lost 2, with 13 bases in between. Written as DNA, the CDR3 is TGTGCCAGCGGGACAAGTACCCCCTATAATTCACCCCTCCACTTT. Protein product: CASGTSTPYNSPLHF.

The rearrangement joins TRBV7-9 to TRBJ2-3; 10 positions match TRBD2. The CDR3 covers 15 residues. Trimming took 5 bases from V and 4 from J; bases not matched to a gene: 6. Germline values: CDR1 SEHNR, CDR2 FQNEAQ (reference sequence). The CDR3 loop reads CASSVLAGESDTQYF. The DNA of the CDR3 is TGTGCCAGCAGCGTCCTAGCGGGAGAGTCAGATACGCAGTATTTT.

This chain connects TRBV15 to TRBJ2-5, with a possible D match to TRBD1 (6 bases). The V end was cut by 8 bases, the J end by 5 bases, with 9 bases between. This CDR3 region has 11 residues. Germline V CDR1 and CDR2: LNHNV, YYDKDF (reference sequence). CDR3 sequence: CATLRGETQYF. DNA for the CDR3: TGTGCCACCTTAAGGGGGGAGACCCAGTACTTC.

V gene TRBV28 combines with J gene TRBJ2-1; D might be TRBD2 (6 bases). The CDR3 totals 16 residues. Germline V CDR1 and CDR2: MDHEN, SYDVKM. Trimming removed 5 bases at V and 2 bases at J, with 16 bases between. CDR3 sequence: CASSEVGTGAYNEQFF. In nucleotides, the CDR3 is TGTGCCAGCAGTGAGGTTGGGACTGGCGCCTACAATGAGCAGTTCTTC.

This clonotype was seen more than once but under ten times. CDR3 coding DNA: TGTGCCAGCAGCGGTAGACAGGGAGGCGGCTATGGCTACACCTTC. As protein: CASSGRQGGGYGYTF. The chain joins TRBV7-2 to TRBJ1-2; TRBD1 aligns across 7 bases. J was trimmed by 4 bases and V by 5 bases; bases with no gene match: 10. Germline lookup yields CDR1 SGHTA and CDR2 FQGNSA. The CDR3 spans 15 residues.

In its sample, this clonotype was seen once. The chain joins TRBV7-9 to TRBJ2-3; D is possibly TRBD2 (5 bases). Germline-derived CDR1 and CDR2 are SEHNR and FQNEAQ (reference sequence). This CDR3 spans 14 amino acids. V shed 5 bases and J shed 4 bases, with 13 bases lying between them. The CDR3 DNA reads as TGTGCCAGCAGCGGCCGACTACGGGCAGATACGCAGTATTTT. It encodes CASSGRLRADTQYF.

The CDR3 DNA follows: TGTGCCAGCAGTTACTCGGGACTAGCGGGAGACGAGCAGTACTTC. This translates into CASSYSGLAGDEQYF. The rearrangement uses TRBV6-5 and TRBJ2-7, with 14 bases aligning to TRBD2. From germline, CDR1 is MNHEY and CDR2 SVGAGI. The CDR3 runs 15 residues. V shed 0 bases, J shed 5 bases, and the junction held 0 bases outside the gene matches.

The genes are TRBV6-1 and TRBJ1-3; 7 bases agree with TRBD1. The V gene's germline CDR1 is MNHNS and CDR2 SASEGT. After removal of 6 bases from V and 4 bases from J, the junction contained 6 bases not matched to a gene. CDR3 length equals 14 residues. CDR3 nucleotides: TGTGCCAGCAGCCTCAGGGGGACGGGAAACACCATATATTTT. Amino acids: CASSLRGTGNTIYF.

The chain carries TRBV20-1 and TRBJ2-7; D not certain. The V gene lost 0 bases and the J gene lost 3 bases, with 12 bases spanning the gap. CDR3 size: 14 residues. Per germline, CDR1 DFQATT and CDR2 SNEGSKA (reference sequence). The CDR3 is CSARDQNSFYEQYF. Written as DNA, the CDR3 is TGCAGTGCTAGAGATCAGAACAGCTTCTACGAGCAGTACTTC.

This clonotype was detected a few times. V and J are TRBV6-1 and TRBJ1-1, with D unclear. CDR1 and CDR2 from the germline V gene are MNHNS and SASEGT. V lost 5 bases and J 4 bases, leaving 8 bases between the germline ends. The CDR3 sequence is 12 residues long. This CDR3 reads CASSLVGTEAFF. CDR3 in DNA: TGTGCCAGCAGTCTAGTGGGCACTGAAGCTTTCTTT.

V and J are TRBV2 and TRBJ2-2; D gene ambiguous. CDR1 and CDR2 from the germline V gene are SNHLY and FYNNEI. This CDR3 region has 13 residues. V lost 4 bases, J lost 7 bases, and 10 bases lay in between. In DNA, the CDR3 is TGTGCCAGCAGTGGGGTGTTGGACGGGGAGCTGTTTTTT. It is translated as CASSGVLDGELFF.

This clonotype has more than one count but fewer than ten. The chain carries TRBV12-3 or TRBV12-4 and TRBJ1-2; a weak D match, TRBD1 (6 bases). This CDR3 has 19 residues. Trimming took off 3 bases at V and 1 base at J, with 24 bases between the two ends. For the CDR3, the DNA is TGTGCCAGCAGTTTCCGGTCCAGTGGGGCAGGGGCGTTTAACTATGGCTACACCTTC. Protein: CASSFRSSGAGAFNYGYTF.

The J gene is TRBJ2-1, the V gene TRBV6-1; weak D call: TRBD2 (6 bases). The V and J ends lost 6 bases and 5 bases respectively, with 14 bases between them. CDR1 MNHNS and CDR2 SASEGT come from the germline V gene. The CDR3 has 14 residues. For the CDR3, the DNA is TGTGCCAGCAGCTTGGAGGGTGGAGACAATGAGCAGTTCTTC. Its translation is CASSLEGGDNEQFF.

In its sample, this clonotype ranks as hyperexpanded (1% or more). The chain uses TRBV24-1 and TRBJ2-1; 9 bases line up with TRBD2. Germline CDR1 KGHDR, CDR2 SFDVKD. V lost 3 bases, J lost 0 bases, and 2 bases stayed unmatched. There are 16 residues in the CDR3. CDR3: CATSDPSGNSYNEQFF. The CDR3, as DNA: TGTGCCACCAGTGATCCTAGCGGGAACTCCTACAATGAGCAGTTCTTC.

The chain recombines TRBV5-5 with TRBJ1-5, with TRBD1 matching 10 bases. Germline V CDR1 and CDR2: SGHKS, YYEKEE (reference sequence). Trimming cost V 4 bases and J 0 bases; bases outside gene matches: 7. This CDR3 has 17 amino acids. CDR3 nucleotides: TGTGCCAGCAGCCCCGGGACAGGGGCCTATAGCAATCAGCCCCAGCATTTT. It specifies CASSPGTGAYSNQPQHF.